Shown below are 22 T cell receptor beta chains from a single sample sequenced in a study of blood T cell repertoires in COVID-19. The repertoire was sequenced with immunoSEQ multiplex PCR; TCRdb's copy has only in-frame clones and lacks some. The data show approximately 350,000 clones, 80% to 85% seen once. The sequenced sample consisted of PBMCs or T cells enriched from blood (not recorded which). Every receptor here comes from a woman aged 50 to 65 who had recovered from COVID-19.

A few counts support this clone. The gene calls are TRBV9 and TRBJ2-3; 7 bases align to TRBD2. The germline CDR1 and CDR2 sequences are SGDLS and YYNGEE. The CDR3 runs 16 residues. The J segment lost 0 bases and the V segment lost 0 bases, leaving 4 bases of the junction unmatched. The CDR3 DNA follows: TGTGCCAGCAGCGTAGTCAGCGGGGCTAGCACAGATACGCAGTATTTT. It is translated as CASSVVSGASTDTQYF. Using reference TRBV9 and TRBJ2-3 for the parts outside the CDR3, the full variable domain is DSGVTQTPKHLITATGQRVTLRCSPRSGDLSVYWYQQSLDQGLQFLIQYYNGEERAKGNILERFSAQQFPDLHSELNLSSLELGDSALYFCASSVVSGASTDTQYFGPGTRLTVL.

The gene calls are TRBV2 and TRBJ1-1, with 8 bases that match TRBD1. CDR1 and CDR2 from the germline V gene are SNHLY and FYNNEI. The CDR3 sequence is 13 residues long. V lost 4 bases and J lost 5; bases outside the gene matches: 3. CDR3 protein: CASSVDRVTEAFF. The CDR3 nucleotides read TGTGCCAGCAGTGTGGACAGGGTAACTGAAGCTTTCTTT. The full variable domain, completed using reference TRBV2 and TRBJ1-1, is EPEVTQTPSHQVTQMGQEVILRCVPISNHLYFYWYRQILGQKVEFLVSFYNNEISEKSEIFDDQFSVERPDGSNFTLKIRSTKLEDSAMYFCASSVDRVTEAFFGQGTRLTVV.

The chain joins TRBV19 to TRBJ2-1; D not certain. There are 12 residues in the CDR3. The V gene's germline CDR1 is LNHDA and CDR2 SQIVND (reference sequence). Trimming left V 5 bases short and J 7 bases short, with 9 bases between. The CDR3 sequence is CASSPGWNEQFF. The CDR3 region has the DNA TGTGCCAGTAGTCCAGGATGGAATGAGCAGTTCTTC.

The chain employs TRBV6-5 and TRBJ2-3; D unclear. Germline V lookup: CDR1 MNHEY, CDR2 SVGAGI. This CDR3 spans 15 amino acids. V was shortened by 8 bases and J by 0 bases, with 15 bases between the two germline ends. CDR3 protein: CASAPWALSTDTQYF. Here the CDR3 DNA reads TGTGCCAGCGCCCCCTGGGCCCTCAGCACAGATACGCAGTATTTT.

The chain recombines TRBV12-3 or TRBV12-4 with TRBJ2-1, with TRBD2 matching over 7 bases. The trim removed 6 bases at V and 11 bases at J, leaving 7 bases unmatched. This CDR3 region has 12 residues. The CDR3 loop is CASSSGTIQQFF. The CDR3 nucleotides are TGTGCCAGCAGCTCCGGGACTATCCAGCAGTTCTTC.

The chain links TRBV11-1 to TRBJ1-2; D perhaps matches TRBD1 (5 bases). CDR1 and CDR2 from the germline V gene are SGHAT and FQDESV (reference sequence). The length of the CDR3 is 14 residues. V lost 4 bases, J lost 4 bases, and 13 bases lay in between. CDR3 amino acids: CASSYDRTTYGYTF. CDR3 DNA sequence: TGTGCCAGCAGCTACGACAGAACTACCTATGGCTACACCTTC.

V gene TRBV4-3 combines with J gene TRBJ2-7; D might be TRBD1 (5 bases). CDR3 length: 14 amino acids. With 2 bases removed from V and 1 base from J, the gap between germline ends came to 9 bases. Looked up from germline, CDR1 is LGHNA and CDR2 is YSLEER. CDR3 bases: TGCGCCAGCAGCCAACTCCAGGGTTCCTACGAGCAGTACTTC. Protein: CASSQLQGSYEQYF.

The chain uses TRBV9 and TRBJ2-7; 8 bases align to TRBD1. CDR3 size: 15 residues. Germline assignment: CDR1 SGDLS and CDR2 YYNGEE. Germline trimming cut 3 bases from V and 0 bases from J; bases unmatched to any gene: 5. The CDR3 nucleotides are TGTGCCAGCAGCGCCGGACAGGGTCCCTCCTACGAGCAGTACTTC. Translating gives CASSAGQGPSYEQYF. Full variable domain (missing parts from reference TRBV9 and TRBJ2-7): DSGVTQTPKHLITATGQRVTLRCSPRSGDLSVYWYQQSLDQGLQFLIQYYNGEERAKGNILERFSAQQFPDLHSELNLSSLELGDSALYFCASSAGQGPSYEQYFGPGTRLTVT.

The chain employs TRBV5-1 and TRBJ2-2; weak D call: TRBD1 (6 bases). V dropped 4 bases and J dropped 3 bases, with 13 bases sitting between them. This CDR3 has 15 amino acids. Germline-derived CDR1 and CDR2 are SGHRS and YFSETQ. CDR3 nucleotide sequence: TGCGCCAGCAGCCCCTATAAGGGGGACACCGGGGAGCTGTTTTTT. As protein: CASSPYKGDTGELFF.

V gene TRBV21-1 combines with J gene TRBJ2-1; the D segment call TRBD2 is taken from the table without a DNA check. TRBV21-1 is a recognized pseudogene. The CDR3 contains 12 residues. CDR3 bases: TGTGCCAGCAGCAGCGTGGACAATGAGCAGTTCTTC. Residues: CASSSVDNEQFF.

The chain has TRBV19 and TRBJ1-3, with D tentatively TRBD1 (5 bases). V was shortened by 6 bases and J by 3 bases, with 18 bases between the two germline ends. This CDR3 has 16 residues. Germline-derived CDR1 and CDR2 are LNHDA and SQIVND (reference sequence). The CDR3 DNA reads TGTGCCAGTAGCCCTCAACGAGATACAGGTGGAAACACCATATATTTT. Residues: CASSPQRDTGGNTIYF.

The rearrangement uses TRBV19 and TRBJ1-6, with D tentatively TRBD1 (5 bases). Germline lookup yields CDR1 LNHDA and CDR2 SQIVND (reference sequence). Trimming took 5 bases from V and 8 from J, leaving 10 bases between them. The CDR3 extends over 13 amino acids. The CDR3 here is CASSDARDSPLHF. CDR3 nucleotides: TGTGCCAGTAGTGACGCCAGGGATTCACCCCTCCACTTT.

The rearrangement uses TRBV30 and TRBJ2-5; D not resolved. The CDR3 is made up of 12 amino acids. V was trimmed by 3 bases and J by 0 bases, leaving 5 bases between them. Germline loops: CDR1 GTSNPN, CDR2 SVGIG (reference sequence). The DNA for the CDR3 is TGTGCCTGGAGCCCGTACCAAGAGACCCAGTACTTC. Protein sequence: CAWSPYQETQYF.

This sequence joins TRBV21-1 and TRBJ1-6; the table's D gene call, TRBD1, was not cross checked with the DNA. TRBV21-1 is reported as a pseudogene. The CDR3 length is 21 residues. CDR3 sequence reads: CASSIDVLRDRHSSYNSPLHF. The CDR3 bases are TGTGCCAGCAGCATCGATGTTTTGAGGGACAGGCATAGCTCCTATAATTCACCCCTCCACTTT.

This clone was observed many times. The chain employs TRBV18 and TRBJ1-2; 10 bases are shared with TRBD1. Germline CDR1 reads KGHSH; CDR2 reads LQKENI. This CDR3 comprises 16 residues. V lost 2 bases to trimming and J lost 6 bases; unmatched junction nucleotides: 9. CDR3 bases: TGTGCCAGCTCACCAACCGGGACAGGGGAGGTTCATGGCTACACCTTC. This gives the protein CASSPTGTGEVHGYTF.

The chain employs TRBV18 and TRBJ2-2, with no clear D. The CDR3 loop spans 13 amino acids. Germline values: CDR1 KGHSH, CDR2 LQKENI. Trimming removed 2 bases from V and 4 bases from J, with 5 bases in between. CDR3 protein: CASSPRLTGELFF. The CDR3 DNA follows: TGTGCCAGCTCACCAAGACTCACCGGGGAGCTGTTTTTT. Full variable domain (missing parts from reference TRBV18 and TRBJ2-2): NAGVMQNPRHLVRRRGQEARLRCSPMKGHSHVYWYRQLPEEGLKFMVYLQKENIIDESGMPKERFSAEFPKEGPSILRIQQVVRGDSAAYFCASSPRLTGELFFGEGSRLTVL.

The gene calls are TRBV2 and TRBJ1-1; 7 bases line up with TRBD1. V was clipped by 7 bases and J by 3 bases; unmatched bases: 8. This CDR3 is 14 amino acids long. CDR1 is SNHLY, CDR2 FYNNEI, per germline. The CDR3 spells CASTEGGFDTEAFF. CDR3 bases: TGTGCCAGCACCGAAGGGGGCTTCGACACTGAAGCTTTCTTT.

The chain combines TRBV5-6 with TRBJ1-2; 7 nucleotides line up with TRBD1. Germline values: CDR1 SGHDT, CDR2 YYEEEE. The V and J ends lost 4 bases and 8 bases, in that order; junction bases with no gene match: 8. The CDR3 is 13 amino acids. The CDR3 region has the DNA TGTGCCAGCAGCCGAATAACAGGGGAAGGCTACACCTTC. It encodes CASSRITGEGYTF.

The chain is built from TRBV19 and TRBJ2-7; the match to TRBD2 covers 12 bases. The CDR3 has 15 amino acids. Germline V lookup: CDR1 LNHDA, CDR2 SQIVND (reference sequence). V shed 1 base and J 4 bases; nucleotides not matched to a gene: 2. The CDR3 DNA reads TGTGCCAGTAGTATAGGACTAGCGGGGGCTTACGAGCAGTACTTC. Protein product: CASSIGLAGAYEQYF.

The genes are TRBV15 and TRBJ1-6; D is uncertain. Trimming cost V 6 bases and J 7 bases, with 7 bases left between them. Germline CDR1 reads LNHNV; CDR2 reads YYDKDF (reference sequence). This CDR3 contains 12 residues. The chain's CDR3 is CATSYRNSPLHF. CDR3 nucleotide sequence: TGTGCCACCAGTTATCGGAATTCACCCCTCCACTTT.

This chain connects TRBV9 to TRBJ2-3; 12 positions agree with TRBD1. J was trimmed by 4 bases and V by 2 bases; bases with no gene match: 2. The CDR3 has 15 amino acids. CDR1 and CDR2 from the germline V gene are SGDLS and YYNGEE. DNA for the CDR3: TGTGCCAGCAGCGTGGGACAGGGGGCTCCAGATACGCAGTATTTT. It yields the protein CASSVGQGAPDTQYF.

This chain connects TRBV6-2 or TRBV6-3 to TRBJ1-1; D perhaps matches TRBD1 (5 bases). This CDR3 region has 14 residues. The V end was cut by 5 bases, the J end by 11 bases, with 21 bases between. The germline gives CDR1 MNHEY, CDR2 SVGEGT. CDR3 loop: CASSDARDAREAFF. CDR3 DNA sequence: TGTGCCAGCAGTGACGCGCGGGACGCCAGAGAGGCTTTCTTT.